The rows below give T cell receptor beta chains drawn from one sample of a study of T cells in Graves' hyperthyroidism and ophthalmopathy. TCRdb redid the calling of the multiplex PCR reads with MiXCR, one entry per CDR3 protein. Among about 35,000 distinct CDR3 sequences listed, about 50% were seen once. Sample: blood. These receptors came from a woman in her fifties or sixties with Graves' hyperthyroidism that later progressed to Graves' ophthalmopathy. Both conserved end residues are part of each CDR3. The order of the fields is clone size, D gene, J gene, V gene, CDR3 DNA, CDR3 protein. A D gene is named only where the DNA matches it firmly. Only part of the rows carry a size: once, few, many, or a class if the clone is expanded.

many	NA	TRBJ1-2	TRBV7-9	TGTGCCAGCAGCTTAGCAGGGGTGGATGGCTACACCTTC	CASSLAGVDGYTF
many	NA	TRBJ1-4	TRBV27	TGTGCCAGCAGTCCCAGAGGGAGCCTGGGGAATGAAAAACTGTTTTTT	CASSPRGSLGNEKLFF
many	NA	TRBJ2-1	TRBV7-9	TGTGCCAGCAGCTTACTTACCGGGAGCTACAATGAGCAGTTCTTC	CASSLLTGSYNEQFF
once	TRBD2	TRBJ2-5	TRBV11-3	TGTGCCAGCAGTCCTAGCGGAGTCCAGGAGACCCAGTACTTC	CASSPSGVQETQYF
NA	NA	TRBJ1-4	TRBV19	TGTGCCAGTAGTATACGAGGCATAGGGGCTAATGAAAAACTGTTTTTT	CASSIRGIGANEKLFF
once	NA	TRBJ2-5	TRBV5-4	TGTGCCAGCAGTCCGGGCTCGATGGGGGGCAGATCGGAGACCCAGTACTTC	CASSPGSMGGRSETQYF
NA	TRBD2	TRBJ2-5	TRBV5-1	TGCGCCAGCAGCGGGAGGACTAGCGGGAGGGAAGAGACCCAGTACTTC	CASSGRTSGREETQYF
NA	NA	TRBJ1-1	TRBV19	TGTGCCAGTAGTCAGGGTACGAACACTGAAGCTTTCTTT	CASSQGTNTEAFF
NA	NA	TRBJ2-2	TRBV20-1	TGCAGTGCTAGATTCAGGGTCACCGGGGAGCTGTTTTTT	CSARFRVTGELFF
NA	TRBD1	TRBJ1-1	TRBV2	TGTGCCAGCAGTTCACGACGAGACAGGGCCACTGAAGCTTTCTTT	CASSSRRDRATEAFF
medium-sized	TRBD2	TRBJ2-1	TRBV24-1	TGTGCCACCAGTGGGTGGGAGGGCCTCAATGAGCAGTTCTTC	CATSGWEGLNEQFF
NA	TRBD1	TRBJ1-6	TRBV5-4	TGTGCCACCCGTTCCGGGACAGGGGGCCATAATTCACCCCTCCACTTT	CATRSGTGGHNSPLHF
NA	NA	TRBJ2-1	TRBV20-1	TGCAGTGCTAGCGGGCTAGAGAATGAGCAGTTCTTC	CSASGLENEQFF
NA	NA	TRBJ2-7	TRBV20-1	TGCAGTGCTAGAGATCCCCGACAGGTCTCCTACGAGCAGTACTTC	CSARDPRQVSYEQYF
medium-sized	NA	TRBJ1-6	TRBV20-1	TGCAGTGCTAGAGATGAAGGGTTATCGGCGTATTCACCCCTCCACTTT	CSARDEGLSAYSPLHF
many	NA	TRBJ1-2	TRBV5-1	TGCGCCAGCAGCTTGCCCCAGGAGGGCTATGGCTACACCTTC	CASSLPQEGYGYTF
many	TRBD1	TRBJ2-7	TRBV6-1	TGTGCCAGCAGCGGGACAGGGATCCCCTACGAGCAGTACTTC	CASSGTGIPYEQYF
NA	NA	TRBJ2-5	TRBV9	NA	CASSKTGSAEAFFGQGTQYF
many	NA	TRBJ2-5	TRBV5-6	TGTGCCAGCAGCTTGGATAGTCAAGAGACCCAGTACTTC	CASSLDSQETQYF
many	NA	TRBJ1-2	TRBV6-1	TGTGCCGGCGGAAGGGGCAGAGGGGGCTATGGCTACACCTTC	CAGGRGRGGYGYTF
NA	TRBD1	TRBJ1-2	TRBV2	TGTGCCAGCAGTCTCCGCGAGACAGGGAGTGGCTACACCTTC	CASSLRETGSGYTF
many	NA	TRBJ2-5	TRBV20-1	TGCAGTGCTCGGGGGGCGGGGGAGACCCAGTACTTC	CSARGAGETQYF